What follows are 10 T cell receptor beta chains derived from one specimen sequenced in a study of cytomegalovirus exposure and HLA in healthy donors (dated by TCRdb to about 2017). Libraries were built with the immunoSEQ multiplex PCR assay. The multiplex PCR relied on a mix of 60 forward primers for TCR Vbeta segments and 13 reverse primers for TCR Jbeta segments. TCRdb stores this immuneACCESS table with in-frame sequences only. Part of the clones is absent; in the studies checked, under half of the shortfall reflects unresolved V genes, and no reason is known for the rest. The sample table records approximately 130,000 clones; 75% to 85% of these occur just once. The ten biggest clones cover less than 2% of the sample. Sequencing was performed on PBMCs. These receptors were collected from a female donor in good health and CMV-seropositive.

The chain has TRBV6-6 and TRBJ2-5, with 7 bases lining up with TRBD1. The CDR3 runs 16 residues. Germline lookup yields CDR1 MNHNY and CDR2 SVGAGI (reference sequence). With 0 bases clipped from V and 1 base from J, the junction kept 5 bases outside the gene matches. CDR3 amino acids: CASSYSPGTAQETQYF. The DNA for the CDR3 is TGTGCCAGCAGTTACTCGCCAGGGACAGCCCAAGAGACCCAGTACTTC.

The chain couples TRBV5-1 to TRBJ2-5, with 7 bases fitting TRBD2. The CDR3 consists of 15 residues. The trim removed 1 base at V and 2 bases at J, leaving 5 bases unmatched. The germline gives CDR1 SGHRS, CDR2 YFSETQ. The CDR3 DNA reads as TGCGCCAGCAGCTTGACTGTAGCGGGTCAAGAGACCCAGTACTTC. Its protein is CASSLTVAGQETQYF.

V gene TRBV5-1 combines with J gene TRBJ2-5, with 8 bases aligning to TRBD2. The CDR3 consists of 17 residues. The germline V gene encodes CDR1 SGHRS and CDR2 YFSETQ. Germline trimming cut 2 bases from V and 0 bases from J; bases unmatched to any gene: 9. The CDR3 DNA follows: TGCGCCAGCAGCTTCCCCGAGGCTAGCGGGTACCAAGAGACCCAGTACTTC. Translation: CASSFPEASGYQETQYF.

The rearrangement links TRBV27 to TRBJ2-1, with a possible D match to TRBD2 (5 bases). Germline values: CDR1 MNHEY, CDR2 SMNVEV (reference sequence). V was trimmed by 3 bases and J by 4 bases, leaving 13 bases between them. CDR3 length: 15 amino acids. The CDR3 sequence is CASSFGNLGYNEQFF. CDR3 nucleotide sequence: TGTGCCAGCAGTTTCGGGAATCTTGGGTACAATGAGCAGTTCTTC.

The genes are TRBV7-9 and TRBJ1-1; D is perhaps TRBD1 (5 bases). V gave up 1 base and J gave up 10 bases, with 25 bases separating them. CDR1 and CDR2 from the germline V gene are SEHNR and FQNEAQ (reference sequence). This CDR3 has 17 amino acids. CDR3 sequence (DNA): TGTGCCAGCAGCTTAGATGGTTTTGGTGTGGGGGGGTGGAGAGCTTTCTTT. Translated, it gives CASSLDGFGVGGWRAFF.

Note on this clone: The same CDR3 is also encoded by other DNA sequences in this sample. This sequence joins TRBV27 and TRBJ1-6; 9 nucleotides line up with TRBD1. V lost 4 bases and J lost 10; bases outside the gene matches: 5. Germline V gives CDR1 MNHEY, CDR2 SMNVEV (reference sequence). This CDR3 is built from 14 residues. CDR3 DNA sequence: TGTGCCAGCAGTTCGGACAGGGGACGGTCACCCCTCCACTTT. This translates into CASSSDRGRSPLHF.

The chain carries TRBV6-6 and TRBJ2-5, with 7 positions matching TRBD2. This CDR3 contains 12 residues. The V gene's germline CDR1 is MNHNY and CDR2 SVGAGI (reference sequence). Losses at the gene ends were 2 bases for V and 11 bases for J; bases not matched to a gene: 5. The CDR3 loop is CASSYTVREQYF. As DNA, the CDR3 is TGTGCCAGCAGTTACACCGTGCGGGAGCAGTACTTC.

The genes are TRBV18 and TRBJ1-6; the D is unclear. The CDR3 spans 16 residues. CDR1 and CDR2 from the germline V gene are KGHSH and LQKENI. Trimming took 3 bases from V and 0 from J, leaving 9 bases between them. CDR3 in amino acids: CASSPSQSSYNSPLHF. The CDR3 DNA reads as TGTGCCAGCTCACCTTCACAGAGCTCCTATAATTCACCCCTCCACTTT.

This chain connects TRBV7-9 to TRBJ1-6; 7 nucleotides line up with TRBD1. V shed 4 bases and J 6 bases; nucleotides not matched to a gene: 6. From germline, CDR1 is SEHNR and CDR2 FQNEAQ (reference sequence). CDR3 length: 15 residues. This CDR3 is CASSSRDRVNSPLHF. Written as DNA, the CDR3 is TGTGCCAGCAGCTCCAGGGACAGAGTTAATTCACCCCTCCACTTT.

A remark on this clone: Compared with germline, one end of the junction differs, possibly owing to a read error. V usage is TRBV28 and J usage is TRBJ1-2, with TRBD1 matching 12 bases. The CDR3 loop spans 17 amino acids. Germline CDR1 reads MDHEN; CDR2 reads SYDVKM. The CDR3 region is CASSPGGPGTGGDSAHF. In DNA, the CDR3 is TGTGCCAGCAGTCCCGGAGGACCCGGGACAGGGGGCGATTCAGCTCACTTC.